Listed here are 7 T cell receptor beta chains from one sample, sequenced in a study of cytomegalovirus exposure and HLA in healthy donors. Researchers ran the PCR with 60 Vbeta and 13 Jbeta primers. Sequencing used immunoSEQ multiplex PCR; TCRdb keeps in-frame clones, though not all of them. This table holds 120,000 to 150,000 clones, roughly 70% found once. The source material was PBMCs. All receptors come from a woman between 40 and 55 years old in good health and CMV-seronegative.

The DNA for the CDR3 is TGTGCCAGCAGCTCCGACAGGGGGCGGGATGGCTACACCTTC. It specifies CASSSDRGRDGYTF. The chain links TRBV5-4 to TRBJ1-2; 10 bases are a match to TRBD1. The germline V gene encodes CDR1 SGHNT and CDR2 YYREEE (reference sequence). This CDR3 has 14 amino acids. V gave up 3 bases and J gave up 6 bases; unmatched junction bases: 5.

The chain joins TRBV5-5 to TRBJ1-1; D may be TRBD1 (5 bases). This CDR3 contains 14 residues. The germline gives CDR1 SGHKS, CDR2 YYEKEE (reference sequence). Trimming left V 5 bases short and J 0 bases short, with 11 bases between. CDR3 nucleotide sequence: TGTGCCAGCAGGCACAGGAGAATGAACACTGAAGCTTTCTTT. This translates into CASRHRRMNTEAFF.

The chain recombines TRBV9 with TRBJ1-6; 9 bases are shared with TRBD1. The CDR3 totals 17 residues. With V trimmed by 0 bases and J by 8 bases, 9 bases remained unmatched. Germline V gene sequence: CDR1 SGDLS, CDR2 YYNGEE. The CDR3, as DNA: TGTGCCAGCAGCGTAGGGGCACAGGGGGCTGGGGATTCACCCCTCCACTTT. It specifies CASSVGAQGAGDSPLHF.

The gene calls are TRBV4-1 and TRBJ1-5; weak D call: TRBD1 (6 bases). The germline gives CDR1 MGHRA, CDR2 YSYEKL. V was clipped by 6 bases and J by 1 base, with 10 bases between them. The CDR3 is 14 residues long. The CDR3 coding sequence is TGCGCCAGCAGTAACAGGGAAAGCAATCAGCCCCAGCATTTT. Protein sequence: CASSNRESNQPQHF.

The chain links TRBV28 to TRBJ2-3; 10 nucleotides align to TRBD2. V dropped 3 bases and J dropped 0; count of bases not matched to a gene: 6. The germline V gene encodes CDR1 MDHEN and CDR2 SYDVKM. The length of the CDR3 is 17 residues. The CDR3 loop reads CASSFDLAGESTDTQYF. CDR3 sequence (DNA): TGTGCCAGCAGTTTCGACCTAGCGGGGGAGAGCACAGATACGCAGTATTTT.

This rearrangement joins TRBV13 to TRBJ2-5, with a tentative D call TRBD1 (6 bases). V was clipped by 4 bases and J by 4 bases, with 19 bases between them. Germline V gene lookup returns CDR1 PRHDT and CDR2 FYEKMQ (reference sequence). The CDR3 totals 16 residues. The CDR3 DNA reads TGTGCCAGCAGCTCACTTCGGGACACCCAGGGAGAGACCCAGTACTTC. Its translation: CASSSLRDTQGETQYF.

V usage is TRBV6-5 and J usage is TRBJ1-2, with a weak D call TRBD1 (5 bases). CDR3 length: 14 amino acids. Between the trimmed V and J ends, which lost 2 bases and 6 bases, there was a span of 13 bases. From germline, CDR1 is MNHEY and CDR2 SVGAGI. In nucleotides, the CDR3 is TGTGCCAGCAGTTACATCGACAGAAGCAATGGCTACACCTTC. Translated, it gives CASSYIDRSNGYTF.